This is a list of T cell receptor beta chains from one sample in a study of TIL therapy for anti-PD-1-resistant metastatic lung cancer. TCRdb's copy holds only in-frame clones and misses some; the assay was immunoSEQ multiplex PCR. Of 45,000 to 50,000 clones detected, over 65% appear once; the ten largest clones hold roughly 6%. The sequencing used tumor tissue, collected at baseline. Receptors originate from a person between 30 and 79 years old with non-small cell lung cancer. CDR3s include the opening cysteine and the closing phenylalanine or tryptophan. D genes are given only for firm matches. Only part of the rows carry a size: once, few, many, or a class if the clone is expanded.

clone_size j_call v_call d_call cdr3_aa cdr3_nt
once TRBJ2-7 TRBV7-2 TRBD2 CASSPGLAWEQYF TGTGCCAGCAGCCCAGGACTAGCTTGGGAGCAGTACTTC
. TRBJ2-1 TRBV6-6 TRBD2 CASSYPTSGEQFF TGTGCCAGCAGTTACCCGACTAGCGGTGAGCAGTTCTTC
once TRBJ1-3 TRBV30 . CAWSVTGVGNTIYF TGTGCCTGGAGTGTAACTGGGGTAGGAAACACCATATATTTT
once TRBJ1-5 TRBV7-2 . CASSFGTPHSNQPQHF TGTGCCAGCAGCTTCGGGACACCCCATAGCAATCAGCCCCAGCATTTT
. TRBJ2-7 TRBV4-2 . CASSLRSYDYEQYF TGTGCCAGCAGCCTCCGCAGTTACGACTACGAGCAGTACTTC
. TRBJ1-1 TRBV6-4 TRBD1 CASSTDGQGAATFF TGTGCCAGCAGTACCGATGGACAGGGGGCGGCGACTTTCTTT
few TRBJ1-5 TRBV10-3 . CAISESRQGNNQPQHF TGTGCCATCAGTGAGTCGAGGCAGGGCAACAATCAGCCCCAGCATTTT
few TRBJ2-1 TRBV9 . CASSVALNWEQFF TGTGCCAGCAGCGTAGCTTTGAATTGGGAGCAGTTCTTC
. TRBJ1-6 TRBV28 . CASSLAGNSPLHF TGTGCCAGCAGTTTAGCTGGGAATTCACCCCTCCACTTT
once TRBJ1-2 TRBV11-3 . CASSLVSGRPYGYTF TGTGCCAGCAGCTTAGTATCCGGGAGACCCTATGGCTACACCTTC
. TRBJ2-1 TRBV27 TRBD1 CASSFRQGINEQFF TGTGCCAGCAGTTTTCGACAGGGAATCAATGAGCAGTTCTTC
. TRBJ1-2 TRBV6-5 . CASYMTVRGYTF TGTGCCAGCTATATGACAGTGCGGGGCTACACCTTC
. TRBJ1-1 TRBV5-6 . CASSLQGNTEAFF TGTGCCAGCAGCTTACAGGGGAACACTGAAGCTTTCTTT
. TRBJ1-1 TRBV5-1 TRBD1 CASSLGEGQAGLF TGCGCCAGCAGCTTGGGTGAAGGACAGGCGGGACTCTTT
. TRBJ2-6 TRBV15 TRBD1 CATSRAETGPSGANVLTF TGTGCCACCAGCAGAGCGGAGACAGGGCCCTCTGGGGCCAACGTCCTGACTTTC
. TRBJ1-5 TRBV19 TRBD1 CASSIDRGQAGQPQHF TGTGCCAGTAGTATAGATCGAGGACAGGCTGGACAGCCCCAGCATTTT
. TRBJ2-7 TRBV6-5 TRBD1 CASSGRTGRLYEQYF TGTGCCAGCAGTGGCCGGACAGGGAGACTCTACGAGCAGTACTTC
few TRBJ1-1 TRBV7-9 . CASSQISGTTEAFF TGTGCCAGCAGTCAAATTTCGGGGACCACTGAAGCTTTCTTT
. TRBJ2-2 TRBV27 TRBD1 CASSFRGTGYTGELFF TGTGCCAGCAGTTTTCGCGGGACAGGGTACACCGGGGAGCTGTTTTTT
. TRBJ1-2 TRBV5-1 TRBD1 CASSSQGQGYTF TGCGCCAGCAGCTCACAGGGACAGGGCTACACCTTC
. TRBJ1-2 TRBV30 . CAWIRDDYGYTF TGTGCCTGGATCCGGGACGACTATGGCTACACCTTC
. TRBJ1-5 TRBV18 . CASSPDSGTQPQHF TGTGCCAGCTCACCAGACTCGGGGACTCAGCCCCAGCATTTT
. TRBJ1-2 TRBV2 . CASNLFGPANYGYTF TGTGCCAGCAATCTCTTCGGGCCCGCTAACTATGGCTACACCTTC
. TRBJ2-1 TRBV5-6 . CASSFMQYNEQFF TGTGCCAGCAGCTTCATGCAGTACAATGAGCAGTTCTTC